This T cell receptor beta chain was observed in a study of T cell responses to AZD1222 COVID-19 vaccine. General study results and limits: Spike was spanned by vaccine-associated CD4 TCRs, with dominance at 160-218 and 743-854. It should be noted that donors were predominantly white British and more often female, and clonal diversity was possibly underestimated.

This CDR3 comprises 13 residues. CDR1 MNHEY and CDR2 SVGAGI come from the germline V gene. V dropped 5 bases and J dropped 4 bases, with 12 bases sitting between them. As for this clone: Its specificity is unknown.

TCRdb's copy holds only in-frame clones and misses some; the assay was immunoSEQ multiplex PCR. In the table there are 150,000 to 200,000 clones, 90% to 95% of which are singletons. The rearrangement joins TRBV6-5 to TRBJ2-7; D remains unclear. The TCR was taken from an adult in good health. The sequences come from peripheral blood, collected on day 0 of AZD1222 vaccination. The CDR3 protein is CASSRAEEYEQYF. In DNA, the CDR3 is TGTGCCAGCAGTCGGGCAGAAGAGTACGAGCAGTACTTC.